A selection of T cell receptor beta chains follows, all from one sample in a study of cytomegalovirus exposure and HLA in healthy donors. Sequenced by immunoSEQ multiplex PCR; TCRdb stores in-frame clones only, minus some. Altogether about 140,000 clones are present, 75% to 90% being singletons, with the ten largest covering roughly 1.2%. The sequenced sample was PBMCs. The receptor source for this set is a female donor in good health and CMV-seronegative. CDR3s include the opening cysteine and the closing phenylalanine or tryptophan. The D gene is left open where the match is weak. Clone size is stated in some rows and not others, as once, few, many or a class when expanded.

J gene | V gene | clone size | D gene | CDR3 DNA | CDR3 protein
TRBJ1-1 | TRBV6-6 | once | NA | TGTGCCAGCAGTACCTTAATGGGGAGCGACACTGAAGCTTTCTTT | CASSTLMGSDTEAFF
TRBJ2-7 | TRBV2 | NA | TRBD1 | TGTGCCAGCAGTTCGGGACAGGGGGCATCCGAGCAGTACTTC | CASSSGQGASEQYF
TRBJ1-3 | TRBV9 | NA | TRBD1 | TGTGCCAGCAGCGCGTGGGACAGCTCTGGAAACACCATATATTTT | CASSAWDSSGNTIYF
TRBJ1-5 | TRBV6-6 | NA | TRBD1 | TGTGCCAGCAGTAAACAGGGGCTGGGGCAGCCCCAGCATTTT | CASSKQGLGQPQHF
TRBJ1-1 | TRBV19 | NA | NA | TGTGCCAGTAGCCGAGGAATGAACACTGAAGCTTTCTTT | CASSRGMNTEAFF
TRBJ2-7 | TRBV20-1 | NA | NA | TGCGTTGCTGGCTCAACCTCGCCGCAGTACTTC | CVAGSTSPQYF
TRBJ2-1 | TRBV4-2 | NA | NA | TGTGCCAGCAGCCAAGAAGAGGGAATGGGGTACAATGAGCAGTTCTTC | CASSQEEGMGYNEQFF
TRBJ2-7 | TRBV5-1 | NA | NA | TGCGCCAGCAGCCATGGACAGGAGGGGACCTACGAGCAGTACTTC | CASSHGQEGTYEQYF
TRBJ2-1 | TRBV7-7 | once | TRBD2 | TGTGCTAGCAGCCCGCTAGCGGGAGGGCCTTCCTACAATGAGCAGTTCTTC | CASSPLAGGPSYNEQFF
TRBJ1-1 | TRBV6-1 | NA | NA | TGTGCCAGCAGTGAAATTGGAGTACGGACTGAAGCTTTCTTT | CASSEIGVRTEAFF
TRBJ2-2 | TRBV19 | medium-sized | TRBD1 | TGTGCCAGTAGTACGGGGACAGGTGTCACCGGGGAGCTGTTTTTT | CASSTGTGVTGELFF
TRBJ2-7 | TRBV2 | NA | NA | TGTGCCAGCAGTGTACCCGGCGAGCAGTACTTC | CASSVPGEQYF
TRBJ2-7 | TRBV2 | NA | NA | TGTGCCAGCAGTGGGTCCAGGGGCGCCCGATCCTACGAGCAGTACTTC | CASSGSRGARSYEQYF
TRBJ1-1 | TRBV18 | once | TRBD1 | TGTGCCAGCTCACCTGACGGACAGGATGAAGCTTTCTTT | CASSPDGQDEAFF
TRBJ1-4 | TRBV11-2 | NA | TRBD1 | TGTGCCAGCAGCCCCGGGACAGGGGATGAAAAACTGTTTTTT | CASSPGTGDEKLFF
TRBJ2-7 | TRBV28 | NA | TRBD1 | TGTGCCAGCAGGGGGACAGGGGGCGCTAGGGCTAGAGGCTACGAGCAGTACTTC | CASRGTGGARARGYEQYF
TRBJ2-1 | TRBV5-6 | NA | NA | TGTGCCAGCAGCTCACAGGGTTACGAGCAGTTCTTC | CASSSQGYEQFF
TRBJ1-4 | TRBV12-5 | NA | NA | TGTGCTAGTTTCGAGGGCAGCGAGGAAAAACTGTTTTTT | CASFEGSEEKLFF
TRBJ2-7 | TRBV30 | NA | TRBD1 | TGTGCCCTGGGGAAGGGTTTGGTAGTAGGGGGCTCTTACGAGCAGTACTTC | CALGKGLVVGGSYEQYF
TRBJ1-1 | TRBV15 | NA | NA | TGTGCCACCAGAAAGGAAACAGGTGAAGCTTTCTTT | CATRKETGEAFF
TRBJ2-5 | TRBV5-1 | NA | TRBD1 | TGCGCCAGCAGCTTGAGCGCTGGGACAGGGGAAGAGACCCAGTACTTC | CASSLSAGTGEETQYF
TRBJ1-5 | TRBV5-4 | once | TRBD1 | TGTGCCAGCAGCGTGGACAGGGCGAGTCAGCCCCAGCATTTT | CASSVDRASQPQHF
TRBJ2-7 | TRBV28 | NA | TRBD2 | TGTGCCAGCAGTTTAAGCGGGAGGGCCTACGAGCAGTACTTC | CASSLSGRAYEQYF
TRBJ2-7 | TRBV10-3 | NA | TRBD2 | TGTGCCATCACCCCGGGGGGGGCGAGCTTCCACGAGCAGTACTTC | CAITPGGASFHEQYF
TRBJ2-7 | TRBV10-3 | NA | TRBD1 | TGTGCCATCAGTGAGGGGGACAGCTACGAGCAGTACTTC | CAISEGDSYEQYF
TRBJ1-1 | TRBV10-3 | NA | TRBD1 | TGTGCCATCGGGACAGGGGTAGGCACTGAAGCTTTCTTT | CAIGTGVGTEAFF